This T cell receptor beta chain was recovered during a study of blood T cell repertoires in COVID-19. In the study overall: Spain, Italy and the United States supplied samples that represented acute and convalescent COVID-19. T cells, B-cell-depleted T cells, or PBMCs supplied cDNA or gDNA.

On this clone: Mismatch with germline at one junction end may stem from a read error.

Per the authors' pipeline: Scientists estimated how many nucleated cells there were by amplifying reference gene primers. The protocol was immunoSEQ multiplex PCR, while the TCRdb copy is restricted to in-frame clones and leaves out a portion. The DNA gave D and trimming, while V, J and clone size come from that table. The sample consists of more than 11,000 clones, 80% to 90% of them appearing once. This CDR3 spans 16 amino acids. CDR1 is SSHAT, CDR2 FNYEAQ, per germline (reference sequence). The sample was peripheral blood. The sequence was obtained from a man aged 50 or older with active COVID-19. The chain joins TRBV7-7 to TRBJ2-2; 9 bases map to TRBD1. CDR3: CASSPRTGANTGELFF. The CDR3, as DNA: TGTGCTAGCAGCCCACGGACAGGGGCGAACACCGGGGAGCTGTTTTTT.